The T cell receptor (beta chain) under discussion was sequenced for a study of OX40 agonist ivuxolimab in advanced cancers. Study information: Patients assigned to dose escalation were diagnosed with hepatocellular carcinoma, melanoma, renal cell or head and neck cancer. Study findings and constraints: There were, on average, more expanded clones in CD8+ T cells than in CD4+.

About this clone: Its antigen is undetermined.

V gave up 5 bases and J gave up 5 bases, with 9 bases separating them. Per germline, CDR1 SGHAT and CDR2 FQNNGV. The CDR3 spans 13 residues. Some clones are missing from TCRdb's copy, which holds only in-frame ones; the method was immunoSEQ multiplex PCR. This repertoire shows 90,000 to 100,000 clones, about nine tenths found once; its top ten account for around 0.8%. The TCR comes from an adult with an advanced solid tumor such as melanoma, head and neck, liver or kidney cancer. The chain joins TRBV11-2 to TRBJ2-2; a weak D match, TRBD1 (6 bases). The sample consisted of CD4+ or CD8+ T cells sorted from blood, taken in a trial of the OX40 agonist ivuxolimab. This chain's CDR3 is CASSPRGTGELFF. CDR3 DNA: TGTGCCAGCAGCCCCAGGGGTACCGGGGAGCTGTTTTTT.